The present T cell receptor (beta chain) was sequenced within a study of cytomegalovirus exposure and HLA in healthy donors. The CDR3 totals 12 residues. V lost 5 bases and J 4 bases, leaving 12 bases between the germline ends. CDR1 is GTSNPN, CDR2 SVGIG, per germline (reference sequence). This clone has more than one count but fewer than ten. The antigen remains undetermined. General study points: Some V segments, TRBV6-2 and TRBV6-3 among them, were indistinguishable and were therefore excluded. Association with HLA alleles at 0.05 false discovery rate was found for roughly 17,000 TCR beta sequences in a later analysis. The study labeled more than 150 TCR beta chains cytomegalovirus-associated.

60 Vbeta and 13 Jbeta primers were used in PCR. TCRdb keeps only in-frame clones here, not all; method: immunoSEQ multiplex PCR. Here the sample spans about 130,000 clones, roughly 9.7% being singletons. The V gene is TRBV30, the J gene TRBJ2-7; tentatively, D is TRBD2 (6 bases). The sequencing sample was made of PBMCs. This TCR came from a man between 50 and 59 years old in good health and CMV-seronegative. The CDR3 region is CAWAGGSYEQYF. The CDR3 DNA is TGTGCCTGGGCCGGGGGTTCTTACGAGCAGTACTTC.